Listed here is a single TCR beta chain. Its antigen is unknown. Using immunoSEQ multiplex PCR, the repertoire was profiled, and TCRdb retains in-frame clones only, with some absent. The sample records around 45,000 clones, around 69% being singletons. The data derive from a study of radiotherapy plus CTLA-4 blockade in lung cancer. Study summary: Disease control was achieved by around 33% of patients, and objective responses by about 19%. Study observations and caveats: Early shifts in blood T cell clones, with interferon-beta, reportedly predicted response best. Among blood TCR repertoires after radiotherapy plus ipilimumab, tumor-derived clones expanded.

The CDR3 is 16 residues long. Trimming shortened V by 1 base and J by 2 bases, and 12 bases separated the two germline ends. CDR1 and CDR2 (germline): MGHDK, SYGVNS. The study treated chemo-refractory metastatic non-small-cell lung cancer patients with focal radiation plus ipilimumab CTLA-4 blockade. Sample: peripheral blood, taken from a patient treated with radiotherapy plus ipilimumab. This chain uses TRBV25-1 with TRBJ1-5; TRBD1 is a possible D gene (6 bases). The receptor's source is a human donor with non-small cell lung cancer who had stable disease on radiotherapy plus ipilimumab. CDR3 in amino acids: CASSEFSGDGNQPQHF. The CDR3 DNA reads TGTGCCAGCAGTGAATTTTCAGGGGATGGCAATCAGCCCCAGCATTTT.